This T cell receptor (beta chain) was observed in a study of cytomegalovirus exposure and HLA in healthy donors. This CDR3 spans 14 amino acids. The germline CDR1 and CDR2 sequences are MNHNS and SASEGT. Trimming at V came to 6 bases and at J to 5 bases, leaving 5 bases not matched to a gene. A multiplex PCR was run with 60 Vbeta primers and 13 Jbeta primers. The protocol was immunoSEQ multiplex PCR, while the TCRdb copy is restricted to in-frame clones and leaves out a portion. Altogether about 130,000 clones are present, 70% to 85% being singletons, with the ten largest covering about 1.5%. The gene calls are TRBV6-1 and TRBJ2-1; 9 nucleotides match TRBD1. The sequence derives from a boy between 10 and 17 years old in good health and CMV-seronegative. What was sequenced was PBMCs. CDR3 residues: CASSGDRVDNEQFF. DNA of the CDR3: TGTGCCAGCAGCGGGGACAGGGTTGACAATGAGCAGTTCTTC.